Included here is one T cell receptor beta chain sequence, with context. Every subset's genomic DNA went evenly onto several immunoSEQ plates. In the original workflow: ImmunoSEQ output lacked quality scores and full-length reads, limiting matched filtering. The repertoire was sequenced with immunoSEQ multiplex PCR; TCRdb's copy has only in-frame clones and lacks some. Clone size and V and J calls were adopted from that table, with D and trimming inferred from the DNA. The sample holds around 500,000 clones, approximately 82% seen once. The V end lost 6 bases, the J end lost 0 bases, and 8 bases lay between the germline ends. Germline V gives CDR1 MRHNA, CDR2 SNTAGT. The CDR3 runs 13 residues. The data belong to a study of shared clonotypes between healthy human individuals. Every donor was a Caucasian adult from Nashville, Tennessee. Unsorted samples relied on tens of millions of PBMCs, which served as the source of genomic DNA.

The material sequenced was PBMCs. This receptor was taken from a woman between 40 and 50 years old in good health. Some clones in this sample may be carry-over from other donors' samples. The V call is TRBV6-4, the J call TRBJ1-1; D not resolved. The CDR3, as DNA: TGTGCCAGCAGGGAGGGAATGAACACTGAAGCTTTCTTT. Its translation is CASREGMNTEAFF.